The present entry profiles one T cell receptor beta chain with its context. This clonotype was found once. Its antigen is not yet known. No per-base quality is available; no much larger clone lies one base away. A lone read offers only weak evidence. The receptor library was made with 5' RACE. For sequencing, an Illumina HiSeq 2000 was employed. Template switching introduced a universal primer binding site; the final cDNA contained a unique molecular identifier, enabling accurate counting of TCR cDNA molecules. Specific primers in the conserved constant-segment region were used to synthesize first-strand cDNA for the TCR alpha and beta chains. To control for contamination, every cDNA library was double barcoded, receiving both a SMART-Mk sample barcode and Illumina barcodes. TruSeq adapter sequences along with Illumina sample barcodes were introduced in two successive PCR steps. The TCR alpha and beta cDNA libraries were sequenced on the Illumina HiSeq platform using custom primers. Regarding the original processing steps: Unique molecular identifiers were extracted from raw reads with MiGEC, and CDR3 positions were determined with MiXCR. Recombination models were inferred per individual with the repgenHMM and IGoR tools using an EM algorithm. The analysis of shared clonotypes was done with the tcR package in R, with sharing normalized by the product of cloneset sizes. Out-of-frame nonproductive sequences were analyzed to study raw recombination free of thymic and clonal selection effects. Starting from the raw public reads, TCRdb applied fastp trimming at Q25, assembled clones with MiXCR and retained in-frame beta chains. Rows are unified per CDR3 protein, each entry keeping the most common DNA and genes. The V and J calls, along with clone size, are taken from TCRdb and not from the paper's own processing. The sample records hundreds of thousands of distinct CDR3 sequences, 21% of which are singletons. The top ten clones comprise roughly 4% of the sample.

These data are taken from a study of identical twins (dated by TCRdb to the mid-2010s). Background for the entire study: To test whether fetal clonotypes persist, the study used deep sequencing on TCR alpha and beta repertoires from monozygotic twins, unrelated adults of various ages, and cord blood. Replicate twin experiments were performed at different times using different library preparation protocols to rule out contamination.

Overall study results and their limits: Recombination models systematically underestimated out-of-frame TCR alpha sharing in monozygotic twins but agreed with sharing between unrelated individuals. Invariant T cells such as MAIT and iNKT could partly confound zero-insertion analyses, though diverse VJ usage argued against this for most clonotypes. Compared with coincidental sharing between unrelated individuals, an excess of low generation-probability sequences was observed among out-of-frame TCR alpha sequences shared between twins. Fewer insertions were carried by abundant cord blood beta clonotypes; a weaker similar trend was observed in young adult naive repertoires, while no such trend was observed in memory repertoires. Conclusions relied on cross-sectional statistical analysis, since the same donors could not be followed over many years. In beta out-of-frame sequences, excess twin sharing was weaker, because having fewer shared sequences lowered the signal-to-noise ratio.

Every donor was a healthy Caucasian. The twin cohort comprised three pairs of female monozygotic twins, all aged roughly 18 to 30 years. RNA for TCR libraries was isolated from peripheral blood mononuclear cells. In addition, the sample was reused for a study of T cells expressing NK-cell markers. As that second paper reports: Three sorted T-cell subsets (CD3+CD56+NKG2C+, CD3+CD56+NKG2C- and CD3+CD56-NKG2C+) from about 8 donors had their TCR beta-chain repertoires profiled. Among the eight sequenced donors, seven were HCMV-seropositive and one was HCMV-seronegative. To restrict sorting to alphabetaTCR-expressing T cells, an anti-gammadeltaTCR antibody was added in several experiments. In a handful of donors, the dominant CD3+CD56+NKG2C+ clonotypes were found to rank among the top 10 CD8+ clonotypes and to make up 1.0-7.0% of CD8+ T cells. Those dominant clonotypes were again the most abundant among CD3+CD56-NKG2C+ cells in four donors, at roughly 25-60.1%. It remained unclear whether the expanded NKG2C-expressing T cell clones were specific for HCMV antigens. The study sequenced eight donors, all healthy volunteers chosen at random: three men and five women. HCMV-specific IgG was detected in serum with a commercial ELISA kit to determine HCMV serostatus. For over five donors, unsorted PBMC were also used to sequence bulk peripheral blood T-cell repertoires. MIGEC was used to demultiplex reads and group reads by UMI, and MiTCR was used to assemble and quantify clonotypes. To remove erroneous sequences, TCR cDNA sequences were retained only when supported by two or more reads. Downstream repertoire analysis used the tcR package, and clonotypes were matched across fractions by CDR3 nucleotide sequence plus V segment. VDJmatch was used to annotate antigen specificity against VDJdb, with one amino acid substitution in CDR3 allowed.

The sequenced material came from PBMCs. This receptor was identified in a woman under 30 in good health.

CDR3 reads: CASRMGQNTGELFF. The nucleotide sequence reads as follows: TGCGCCAGCAGGATGGGACAGAACACCGGGGAGCTGTTTTTT. The rearrangement joined TRBV10-1 to TRBJ2-2, and the D gene may be TRBD1, 6 bases matching. The germline V gene encodes CDR1 WNHNN and CDR2 SYGVQD (reference sequence). The CDR3 starts with the cysteine, ends with the phenylalanine, and has 14 residues. The retained sequence is limited to the CDR3, 42 bases, with the frame set at the first base. Between the V and J ends, shortened by 6 bases and 1 base respectively, the junction contains 9 bases.